This TCR beta chain was captured in a study of blood T cells in healthy people across ages. Whole-study findings and limits: Donor CMV status was unknown, possibly confounding expanded clonotype changes.

CDR3 length: 16 amino acids. Trimming took off 4 bases at V and 6 bases at J, with 19 bases between the two ends. Germline lookup yields CDR1 KGHDR and CDR2 SFDVKD. With a J-beta primer mix and a sample-barcoded 5' primer, a second PCR ran about 7 to 12 cycles. Each cDNA was tagged by a template-switch adaptor containing 12 random nucleotides. TCRdb redid the calling of the 5' RACE reads with MiXCR, one entry per CDR3 protein. The data show 1.5 million to 2 million distinct CDR3 sequences, around half seen once. As to this clonotype: The antigen remains unidentified.

The receptor comes from a woman aged 40 to 50 in good health. Material for sequencing was blood. This chain links TRBV24-1 with TRBJ2-3; D gene uncertain. The CDR3 sequence: CATSDSDITLSDTQYF. Written as DNA, the CDR3 is TGTGCCACCAGTGACAGTGATATAACCCTGTCCGATACGCAGTATTTT.